This TCR beta chain was captured in a study of cytomegalovirus exposure and HLA in healthy donors. Whole-study context: In a previous analysis, 120 million or so unique TCR beta sequences were found from 150 million to 200 million T cells. General observations from the study: The majority of CMV-associated TCR beta chains were reported as apparently HLA-restricted in a later analysis. A missense DCLRE1C variant was associated with V- and J-gene trimming of TCR beta chains in a later analysis, and an independent cohort replicated the association.

PCR was performed using 60 Vbeta and 13 Jbeta primers. Data came from immunoSEQ multiplex PCR; TCRdb stores just in-frame clones and leaves some out. The sample lists 100,000 to 150,000 clones; about 10% were seen once. This clone was detected only a few times. Its matching antigen is unknown. This TCR was recovered from a woman between 18 and 29 years old in good health and CMV-seropositive. Sequenced input: PBMCs.

This chain's CDR3 is CASSEGLGDLWNEQFF. The DNA of the CDR3 is TGCGCCAGCAGCGAGGGACTAGGGGATCTTTGGAATGAGCAGTTCTTC. The J gene is TRBJ2-1, the V gene TRBV5-1; 8 bases fit TRBD2. The CDR3 sequence is 16 residues long. Germline CDR1 SGHRS, CDR2 YFSETQ. With 4 bases clipped from V and 7 bases from J, the junction kept 13 bases outside the gene matches.